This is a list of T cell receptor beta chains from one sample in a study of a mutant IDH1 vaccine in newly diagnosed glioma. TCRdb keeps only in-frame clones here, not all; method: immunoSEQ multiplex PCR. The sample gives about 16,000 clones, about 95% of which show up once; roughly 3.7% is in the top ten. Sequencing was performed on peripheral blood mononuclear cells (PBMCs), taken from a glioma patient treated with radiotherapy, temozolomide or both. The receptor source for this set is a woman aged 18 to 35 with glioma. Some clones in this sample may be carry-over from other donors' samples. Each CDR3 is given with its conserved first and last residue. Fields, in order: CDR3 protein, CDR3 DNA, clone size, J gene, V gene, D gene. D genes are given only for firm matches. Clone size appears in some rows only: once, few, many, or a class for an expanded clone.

CASSLGRGGRVAYF TGTGCCAGCAGCTTGGGGCGGGGGGGCCGGGTGGCCTATTTT . TRBJ2-3 TRBV11-3 TRBD2
CASSSPFASTDTQYF TGTGCCAGCAGCTCACCATTTGCTAGCACAGATACGCAGTATTTT . TRBJ2-3 TRBV5-4 .
CASSRDYGEQFF TGTGCCAGCAGTAGGGATTATGGTGAGCAGTTCTTC . TRBJ2-1 TRBV6-6 .
CASRPGRTNSPLHF TGTGCCAGCAGACCAGGACGGACTAATTCACCCCTCCACTTT . TRBJ1-6 TRBV5-4 .
CASSSMTSGRKGDNEQFF TGTGCCAGCAGCTCCATGACTAGCGGGCGAAAGGGGGACAATGAGCAGTTCTTC . TRBJ2-1 TRBV13 TRBD2
CASSLAGAGWFF TGTGCCAGCAGCTTGGCCGGGGCAGGCTGGTTCTTC . TRBJ2-1 TRBV5-6 .
CASSGEGGRQYEQYF TGTGCCAGCAGCGGTGAAGGCGGGAGGCAATACGAGCAGTACTTC . TRBJ2-7 TRBV9 TRBD2
CASSAGPGEQYF TGTGCCAGCAGCGCGGGGCCTGGGGAGCAGTACTTC . TRBJ2-7 TRBV7-9 .
CASSFRGGGSATNEKLFF TGTGCCAGCAGTTTCCGCGGCGGAGGTTCTGCAACTAATGAAAAACTGTTTTTT . TRBJ1-4 TRBV27 .
CASSPGTRGEQFF TGCGCCAGCAGCCCCGGGACTAGAGGCGAGCAGTTCTTC . TRBJ2-1 TRBV5-1 TRBD2
CASSRSGFQPQHF TGCGCCAGCAGCCGATCAGGGTTCCAGCCCCAGCATTTT . TRBJ1-5 TRBV4-1 .
CASSSGGRVYEQYF TGTGCCAGCTCCTCGGGAGGGAGGGTCTACGAGCAGTACTTC . TRBJ2-7 TRBV18 TRBD2
CASSPWWGAGNTIYF . . TRBJ1-3 TRBV21-1 .
CASSLGGGPSYEQYF TGTGCCAGCAGTTTAGGGGGAGGGCCTTCCTACGAGCAGTACTTC . TRBJ2-7 TRBV27 TRBD2
CSVPGTGRNQPQHF TGCAGCGTGCCCGGGACAGGTCGCAATCAGCCCCAGCATTTT . TRBJ1-5 TRBV29-1 TRBD1
CASSSPDRDGTFF TGTGCCAGCAGTTCCCCCGATCGGGACGGAACGTTCTTC . TRBJ2-1 TRBV6-5 .
CASSRTLHDEKLFF TGTGCCAGCAGCCGGACTCTACATGATGAAAAACTGTTTTTT . TRBJ1-4 TRBV14 .
CASSPETGEGNQPQHF TGTGCCAGCAGCCCCGAAACAGGGGAGGGCAATCAGCCCCAGCATTTT . TRBJ1-5 TRBV4-2 TRBD1
CASSTGETQYF TGTGCCAGCAGTACAGGGGAGACCCAGTACTTC . TRBJ2-5 TRBV6-5 .
CASSLVAGKQGQPQHF TGTGCCAGCAGCTTAGTGGCAGGTAAACAAGGTCAGCCCCAGCATTTT . TRBJ1-5 TRBV7-2 .
CASSQGEGGETQYF TGTGCCAGCAGCCAAGGGGAGGGGGGTGAGACCCAGTACTTC . TRBJ2-5 TRBV4-2 .
CASSAGTRPTNEKLFF TGTGCCAGCAGTGCCGGGACAAGACCAACTAATGAAAAACTGTTTTTT few TRBJ1-4 TRBV27 .
CSVEKDGGYTF TGCAGCGTTGAAAAAGACGGTGGCTACACCTTC . TRBJ1-2 TRBV29-1 .
CASSDKGWGGAFF TGTGCCAGCAGTGATAAGGGCTGGGGGGGAGCTTTCTTT . TRBJ1-1 TRBV6-1 .
CAISESQGAWDSRGYTF TGTGCCATCAGTGAGTCTCAGGGGGCGTGGGATTCTCGTGGCTACACCTTC . TRBJ1-2 TRBV10-3 TRBD1
CASSLVGLAGVRDTQYF TGTGCCAGCAGCTTAGTGGGACTAGCGGGAGTCCGAGATACGCAGTATTTT . TRBJ2-3 TRBV28 TRBD2
CASSLVVAGVMETQYF TGCGCCAGCAGCTTGGTAGTAGCGGGAGTTATGGAGACCCAGTACTTC . TRBJ2-5 TRBV5-1 TRBD2
CASSGGANIQYF TGTGCCAGCAGCGGGGGGGCGAACATTCAGTACTTC once TRBJ2-4 TRBV2 TRBD2
CATSRPNEKLFF TGTGCCACCAGCAGACCAAATGAAAAACTGTTTTTT . TRBJ1-4 TRBV15 .
CASSWDNYEQYF TGTGCCAGCAGCTGGGACAACTACGAGCAGTACTTC . TRBJ2-7 TRBV5-6 .
CSATGQPEYF TGCAGTGCCACAGGACAGCCCGAGTACTTC . TRBJ2-5 TRBV20-1 .
CASSRSGQATNEKLFF TGTGCCAGCAGTCGATCTGGACAGGCAACTAATGAAAAACTGTTTTTT . TRBJ1-4 TRBV7-9 TRBD1
CASSLGQGVPYGYTF TGTGCCAGCAGTTTGGGACAGGGGGTTCCCTATGGCTACACCTTC . TRBJ1-2 TRBV6-5 TRBD1
CASSLGGSEQFF TGTGCCAGCAGCTTAGGGGGGAGTGAGCAGTTCTTC . TRBJ2-1 TRBV7-8 .
CASSDSNWGAEAFF TGTGCCAGCAGCGACAGCAATTGGGGGGCTGAAGCTTTCTTT . TRBJ1-1 TRBV9 .
CASSVNRDHEQYF TGTGCCAGCTCAGTAAACAGGGACCACGAGCAGTACTTC . TRBJ2-7 TRBV18 .
CASSLQGAGGELFF TGTGCCAGCAGCTTACAGGGGGCTGGCGGGGAGCTGTTTTTT . TRBJ2-2 TRBV7-2 TRBD1
CASSLGWVSSYEQYF TGTGCCAGCAGCTTAGGATGGGTATCCTCCTACGAGCAGTACTTC . TRBJ2-7 TRBV7-8 .